These 24 T cell receptor beta chains originate from one sample sequenced in a study of OX40 agonist ivuxolimab in advanced cancers. Sequencing was performed with immunoSEQ multiplex PCR; in TCRdb, only in-frame clones are kept and a portion is missing. The sample carries tens of thousands of clones, around 89% recorded once. The specimen comprised CD4+ or CD8+ T cells sorted from blood, sampled in a trial of the OX40 agonist ivuxolimab. These TCRs come from an adult with an advanced solid tumor such as melanoma, head and neck, liver or kidney cancer.

The chain joins TRBV19 to TRBJ2-1; TRBD1 matches at 8 bases. Germline assignment: CDR1 LNHDA and CDR2 SQIVND (reference sequence). The CDR3 is 15 amino acids. The trim removed 2 bases at V and 2 bases at J, leaving 2 bases unmatched. CDR3 sequence reads: CASSINRGAYNEQFF. CDR3 DNA sequence: TGTGCCAGTAGTATAAACAGGGGGGCCTACAATGAGCAGTTCTTC. Looking up the rest from reference TRBV19 and TRBJ2-1 gives the full variable domain: DGGITQSPKYLFRKEGQNVTLSCEQNLNHDAMYWYRQDPGQGLRLIYYSQIVNDFQKGDIAEGYSVSREKKESFPLTVTSAQKNPTAFYLCASSINRGAYNEQFFGPGTRLTVL.

This chain links TRBV11-2 with TRBJ2-1; 8 bases map to TRBD1. The CDR3 length is 15 residues. The germline CDR1 and CDR2 sequences are SGHAT and FQNNGV. Germline trimming cut 5 bases from V and 1 base from J; bases unmatched to any gene: 4. CDR3 coding DNA: TGTGCCAGCAGCCCGGACAGGGTATCCTACAATGAGCAGTTCTTC. It translates to CASSPDRVSYNEQFF.

This chain connects TRBV11-1 to TRBJ2-6; D is perhaps TRBD1 or TRBD2 (5 bases each). The germline CDR1 and CDR2 sequences are SGHAT and FQDESV (reference sequence). The V and J ends lost 5 bases and 0 bases respectively, with 8 bases between them. This CDR3 is 15 amino acids long. CDR3: CASSVRGSGANVLTF. In DNA form, the CDR3 reads TGTGCCAGCAGCGTGAGGGGCTCTGGGGCCAACGTCCTGACTTTC.

The chain employs TRBV28 and TRBJ2-3, with TRBD2 matching over 12 bases. Looked up from germline, CDR1 is MDHEN and CDR2 is SYDVKM. V lost 6 bases to trimming and J lost 4 bases; unmatched junction nucleotides: 5. CDR3 size: 15 residues. CDR3 sequence: CASSRLAGVADTQYF. DNA of the CDR3: TGTGCCAGCAGCCGACTAGCGGGAGTCGCAGATACGCAGTATTTT.

This rearrangement joins TRBV29-1 to TRBJ2-1; TRBD1 or TRBD2 may be the D gene (6 bases each). In germline, CDR1 is SQVTM, CDR2 ANQGSEA. The CDR3 has 16 amino acids. Trimming removed 7 bases from V and 0 bases from J, with 19 bases in between. DNA of the CDR3: TGCAGCGCGGGGGCGGGGCGGATAAGCTCCTACAATGAGCAGTTCTTC. Residues: CSAGAGRISSYNEQFF.

The chain joins TRBV6-6 to TRBJ1-2; D is unclear. Between the trimmed V and J ends, which lost 5 bases and 6 bases, there was a span of 13 bases. The CDR3 contains 13 residues. Germline CDR1 reads MNHNY; CDR2 reads SVGAGI (reference sequence). This CDR3 reads CASSPLIDHGYTF. As DNA, the CDR3 is TGTGCCAGCAGTCCCCTGATAGATCATGGCTACACCTTC.

CDR3 loop: CASSPAFSGNTIYF. For the CDR3, the DNA is TGTGCCAGCAGCCCGGCCTTCTCTGGAAACACCATATATTTT. The chain carries TRBV5-8 and TRBJ1-3; D is unclear. The CDR3 totals 14 residues. Trimming removed 4 bases at V and 0 bases at J, with 8 bases between. Germline loops: CDR1 SGHTS, CDR2 YDEGEE. The entire variable domain, with the rest obtained from reference TRBV5-8 and TRBJ1-3, is as follows: EAGVTQSPTHLIKTRGQQATLRCSPISGHTSVYWYQQALGLGLQFLLWYDEGEERNRGNFPPRFSGRQFPNYSSELNVNALELEDSALYLCASSPAFSGNTIYFGEGSWLTVV.

The genes are TRBV11-3 and TRBJ2-3; possibly TRBD1 or TRBD2 for D (6 bases each). The CDR3 contains 12 residues. Trimming cost V 7 bases and J 6 bases, with 11 bases left between them. Per germline, CDR1 SGHNT and CDR2 YENEEA. The CDR3 region has the DNA TGTGCCAGCACCGGGGGCGGCGATACGCAGTATTTT. Translation: CASTGGGDTQYF.

This chain joins TRBV6-1 and TRBJ2-7; TRBD2 matches at 7 bases. The germline CDR1 and CDR2 sequences are MNHNS and SASEGT. This CDR3 is built from 15 residues. The V and J ends lost 6 bases and 0 bases, in that order; junction bases with no gene match: 8. DNA of the CDR3: TGTGCCAGCAGATTAGAGCGGGAAAGCTCCTACGAGCAGTACTTC. Its protein is CASRLERESSYEQYF.

The chain joins TRBV18 to TRBJ1-1, with D tentatively TRBD1 (6 bases). CDR3 length: 17 residues. Trimming stripped 5 bases from V and 2 bases from J, with 21 bases between. Germline CDR1 and CDR2: KGHSH and LQKENI. The CDR3 region is CASSSRGDGSLNTEAFF. The DNA for the CDR3 is TGTGCCAGCTCATCTAGGGGGGACGGGTCGCTAAACACTGAAGCTTTCTTT. Variable domain in full (rest from reference TRBV18 and TRBJ1-1): NAGVMQNPRHLVRRRGQEARLRCSPMKGHSHVYWYRQLPEEGLKFMVYLQKENIIDESGMPKERFSAEFPKEGPSILRIQQVVRGDSAAYFCASSSRGDGSLNTEAFFGQGTRLTVV.

The chain recombines TRBV11-3 with TRBJ1-1; D call uncertain. The CDR3 is 12 amino acids. V was cut by 3 bases and J by 3 bases, with 5 bases left in between. Germline V lookup: CDR1 SGHNT, CDR2 YENEEA. For the CDR3, the DNA is TGTGCCAGCAGCTTTAGTGACACTGAAGCTTTCTTT. It codes for CASSFSDTEAFF.

This clone has more than one count but fewer than ten. The sample carries other DNA sequences with the same CDR3. V is TRBV5-1 and J is TRBJ2-5; D remains ambiguous. CDR1 is SGHRS, CDR2 YFSETQ, per germline. Trimming stripped 0 bases from V and 3 bases from J, with 0 bases between. The CDR3 has 11 amino acids. The CDR3 is CASSLEETQYF. CDR3 DNA sequence: TGCGCCAGCAGCTTGGAAGAGACCCAGTACTTC.

This clone is a singleton in its sample. At the DNA level, this CDR3 is encoded by other sequences in the same sample as well. The chain combines TRBV6-5 with TRBJ1-6; no definite D call. Trimming stripped 2 bases from V and 7 bases from J, with 3 bases between. CDR3 size: 12 residues. Germline V gene data show CDR1 as MNHEY and CDR2 as SVGAGI. Here the CDR3 reads CASSYRNSPLHF. CDR3 DNA sequence: TGTGCCAGCAGTTACAGGAATTCACCCCTCCACTTT.

V gene TRBV6-1 combines with J gene TRBJ1-5; D gene unclear. V dropped 3 bases and J dropped 3 bases, with 9 bases sitting between them. This CDR3 is built from 14 residues. CDR1 and CDR2 (germline): MNHNS, SASEGT. The CDR3 loop reads CASSDLQYNQPQHF. CDR3 coding DNA: TGTGCCAGCAGTGATTTACAGTACAATCAGCCCCAGCATTTT.

As regards this clone: Other DNA sequences of this sample code for an identical CDR3. The chain has TRBV28 and TRBJ1-2, with TRBD1 identical over 10 bases. The germline gives CDR1 MDHEN, CDR2 SYDVKM. V was clipped by 4 bases and J by 6 bases; unmatched bases: 5. The CDR3 runs to 14 residues. The CDR3 DNA follows: TGTGCCAGCAGTTCGGGACAGGGGAGGAATGGCTACACCTTC. It translates to CASSSGQGRNGYTF.

V usage is TRBV4-1 and J usage is TRBJ2-1, with D unresolved. Germline CDR1 MGHRA, CDR2 YSYEKL. This CDR3 comprises 16 residues. V gave up 4 bases and J gave up 0 bases, with 13 bases separating them. The CDR3 DNA reads TGCGCCAGCAGCCCCCCACTACGGAGCTCCTACAATGAGCAGTTCTTC. The encoded protein is CASSPPLRSSYNEQFF.

The V gene is TRBV28, the J gene TRBJ2-7; D is unresolved. The ends were cut back, 7 bases at V and 0 bases at J, with 13 bases in the middle. The CDR3 sequence is 14 residues long. Per the germline V gene, CDR1 is MDHEN and CDR2 is SYDVKM. Here the CDR3 reads CASTSPGGSYEQYF. The CDR3 DNA is TGTGCCAGCACCTCGCCAGGCGGCTCCTACGAGCAGTACTTC.

The chain joins TRBV7-9 to TRBJ1-2; D remains unclear. The germline CDR1 and CDR2 sequences are SEHNR and FQNEAQ (reference sequence). The V gene lost 3 bases and the J gene lost 6 bases, with 8 bases spanning the gap. CDR3 length: 12 residues. DNA for the CDR3: TGTGCCAGCAGCTTTGGAGTGGATGGCTACACCTTC. Translation: CASSFGVDGYTF.

V and J are TRBV11-2 and TRBJ2-2; the D is unclear. V shed 2 bases and J shed 3 bases, with 10 bases lying between them. The CDR3 has 15 amino acids. Germline V gives CDR1 SGHAT, CDR2 FQNNGV. CDR3 amino acids: CASSLNQGYTGELFF. CDR3 nucleotide sequence: TGTGCCAGCAGCTTAAATCAAGGGTACACCGGGGAGCTGTTTTTT.

The CDR3 is CASSYLHTGRAGELFF. The DNA for the CDR3 is TGTGCCAGCAGTTACTTACATACAGGGAGGGCCGGGGAGCTGTTTTTT. The chain recombines TRBV6-6 with TRBJ2-2; maybe TRBD2 (7 bases). Between the trimmed V and J ends, which lost 1 base and 6 bases, there was a span of 15 bases. This CDR3 is built from 16 residues. Germline values: CDR1 MNHNY, CDR2 SVGAGI (reference sequence).

The V gene is TRBV4-1, the J gene TRBJ2-3, with a tentative D call TRBD1 (5 bases). V dropped 3 bases and J dropped 2 bases, with 9 bases sitting between them. Per germline, CDR1 MGHRA and CDR2 YSYEKL. This CDR3 comprises 14 residues. The DNA of the CDR3 is TGCGCCAGCAGCCAGGGGCAGGCCACAGATACGCAGTATTTT. Its protein product is CASSQGQATDTQYF.

V usage is TRBV4-1 and J usage is TRBJ1-5; the match to TRBD1 covers 8 bases. J gave up 1 base and V 1 base, and 6 bases lay outside the gene matches. Germline V CDR1 and CDR2: MGHRA, YSYEKL. This CDR3 region has 17 residues. The DNA of the CDR3 is TGCGCCAGCAGCCAAGGCCGAACAGGGGGAAGCAATCAGCCCCAGCATTTT. Protein: CASSQGRTGGSNQPQHF.

The chain carries TRBV5-1 and TRBJ2-7; 7 positions match TRBD1. The V gene's germline CDR1 is SGHRS and CDR2 YFSETQ. The junction had 7 bases not matched to a gene; V was cut back by 4 bases and J by 0 bases. The CDR3 is 15 residues long. The chain's CDR3 is CASSATGTDSYEQYF. CDR3 coding DNA: TGCGCCAGCAGCGCAACCGGGACAGACTCCTACGAGCAGTACTTC.

The chain recombines TRBV5-1 with TRBJ1-5, with D unresolved. V was cut by 0 bases and J by 7 bases, with 8 bases left in between. The CDR3 extends over 13 amino acids. Germline CDR1 SGHRS, CDR2 YFSETQ. The CDR3 region is CASSLAGGQPQHF. The CDR3 DNA reads as TGCGCCAGCAGCTTGGCCGGAGGACAGCCCCAGCATTTT.